The next 24 T cell receptor beta chains were all read from a single sample in a study of vaccination effects on CD4 cells after COVID-19. ViraFEST used viral peptide pools to expand antigen-specific CD4+ T cells before sequencing. After less than 11 days in culture, the CD4+ T cells were isolated. The person had a PCR-confirmed SARS-CoV-2 infection during March to December 2020. Some clones are missing from TCRdb's copy, which holds only in-frame ones; the method was immunoSEQ multiplex PCR. This sample has about 24,000 clones; around 76% occur once, and the top ten carry approximately 16%. No cognate antigen is known for these TCRs. Material: CD4+ T cells from PBMCs cultured with SARS-CoV-2 spike peptides, obtained before COVID-19 vaccination. The receptors stem from a human donor who had a prior SARS-CoV-2 infection.

In its sample, this clone was seen a few times. The V and J genes are TRBV19 and TRBJ2-3; D not resolved. Looked up from germline, CDR1 is LNHDA and CDR2 is SQIVND (reference sequence). V lost 5 bases and J lost 6, with 15 bases in between. The length of the CDR3 is 14 residues. The CDR3 nucleotides are TGTGCCAGTAGTTTTGCTTTGGCGCGGGATACGCAGTATTTT. Amino acid sequence: CASSFALARDTQYF.

The V call is TRBV5-1, the J call TRBJ2-7; the D gene could be TRBD1 or TRBD2 (8 bases each). This CDR3 has 16 amino acids. Trimming left V 3 bases short and J 6 bases short, with 22 bases between. Germline V CDR1 and CDR2: SGHRS, YFSETQ. The CDR3 region has the DNA TGCGCCAGCAGCTATCGGGGGGGGACAGGTTTGGGCGAGCAGTACTTC. Residues: CASSYRGGTGLGEQYF. The full variable domain, its missing parts supplied by reference TRBV5-1 and TRBJ2-7, is KAGVTQTPRYLIKTRGQQVTLSCSPISGHRSVSWYQQTPGQGLQFLFEYFSETQRNKGNFPGRFSGRQFSNSRSEMNVSTLELGDSALYLCASSYRGGTGLGEQYFGPGTRLTVT.

V is TRBV12-3 or TRBV12-4 and J is TRBJ1-2; D is ambiguous. This CDR3 has 13 residues. V lost 6 bases and J lost 4, with 12 bases in between. Here the CDR3 DNA reads TGTGCCAGCAGCAAAAGGGTAGGCTATGGCTACACCTTC. Its translation is CASSKRVGYGYTF.

V is TRBV5-1 and J is TRBJ1-1; maybe TRBD1 (6 bases). Germline V CDR1 and CDR2: SGHRS, YFSETQ. V was trimmed by 4 bases and J by 4 bases, leaving 14 bases between them. The CDR3 is 14 amino acids. In DNA form, the CDR3 reads TGCGCCAGCAGCGGAGGGGGGTTCGCCACTGAAGCTTTCTTT. Protein sequence: CASSGGGFATEAFF.

V gene TRBV6-1 combines with J gene TRBJ1-3; D gene unclear. CDR1 is MNHNS and CDR2 is SASEGT in the germline V gene. This CDR3 comprises 15 residues. V was cut by 1 base and J by 4 bases, with 11 bases left in between. This CDR3 reads CASSEVWGWGNTIYF. The CDR3 nucleotides are TGTGCCAGCAGTGAAGTCTGGGGTTGGGGAAACACCATATATTTT.

The rearrangement joins TRBV25-1 to TRBJ1-4; tentatively, D is TRBD1 (5 bases). CDR1 is MGHDK, CDR2 SYGVNS, per germline. Trimming took off 3 bases at V and 0 bases at J, with 11 bases between the two ends. CDR3 length: 16 residues. The CDR3 region is CASSDQGFTTNEKLFF. CDR3 sequence (DNA): TGTGCCAGCAGTGACCAGGGTTTTACAACTAATGAAAAACTGTTTTTT.

This chain joins TRBV4-2 and TRBJ2-1; 8 bases are shared with TRBD2. This CDR3 comprises 15 residues. V lost 4 bases to trimming and J lost 10 bases; unmatched junction nucleotides: 12. Germline V lookup: CDR1 LGHNA, CDR2 YNFKEQ. The CDR3 sequence is CASSLDNGGGREQFF. The CDR3 DNA sequence: TGTGCCAGCAGCCTGGATAACGGGGGGGGTAGGGAGCAGTTCTTC.

The rearrangement links TRBV5-1 to TRBJ1-1; no clear D gene. Germline loops: CDR1 SGHRS, CDR2 YFSETQ. Trimming pared 6 bases from V and 0 bases from J, leaving 9 bases between. The CDR3 runs to 13 residues. CDR3 bases: TGCGCCAGCACCGTTGCAGTGAACACTGAAGCTTTCTTT. Encoded protein: CASTVAVNTEAFF.

The chain combines TRBV7-2 with TRBJ1-1; possibly TRBD1 for D (5 bases). V shed 5 bases and J shed 5 bases, with 18 bases lying between them. CDR1 is SGHTA, CDR2 FQGNSA, per germline. The CDR3 extends over 15 amino acids. In DNA, the CDR3 is TGTGCCAGCAGCAAAGAGGAGGGGTCGGGTACTGAAGCTTTCTTT. Encoded protein: CASSKEEGSGTEAFF.

The rearrangement links TRBV19 to TRBJ1-6, with a tentative D call TRBD1 (6 bases). Germline CDR1 is LNHDA and CDR2 is SQIVND (reference sequence). There are 17 residues in the CDR3. The V end was cut by 2 bases, the J end by 9 bases, with 20 bases between. CDR3 DNA sequence: TGTGCCAGTAGTATACCCCTGGGGGGCGACGGTTCTTCACCCCTCCACTTT. Its translation: CASSIPLGGDGSSPLHF. The whole variable domain, filled in from reference TRBV19 and TRBJ1-6, reads DGGITQSPKYLFRKEGQNVTLSCEQNLNHDAMYWYRQDPGQGLRLIYYSQIVNDFQKGDIAEGYSVSREKKESFPLTVTSAQKNPTAFYLCASSIPLGGDGSSPLHFGNGTRLTVT.

In this sample, this clone turned up a few times. The chain carries TRBV2 and TRBJ2-5; D is unclear. V lost 3 bases, J lost 3 bases, and 8 bases lay in between. Per germline, CDR1 SNHLY and CDR2 FYNNEI. This CDR3 contains 13 residues. The DNA for the CDR3 is TGTGCCAGCAGTGACCAAGTAAAAGAGACCCAGTACTTC. This encodes CASSDQVKETQYF.

This rearrangement joins TRBV5-4 to TRBJ2-1, with 16 nucleotides matching TRBD2. The V gene end was trimmed by 5 bases and the J gene end by 1 base; junction bases not matched to a gene: 9. Germline lookup yields CDR1 SGHNT and CDR2 YYREEE (reference sequence). The CDR3 spans 19 residues. The CDR3 region has the DNA TGTGCCAGCAGACCGGGACTAGCGGGAGGGGCCTCTTCCTACAATGAGCAGTTCTTC. Protein: CASRPGLAGGASSYNEQFF.

The chain recombines TRBV28 with TRBJ2-3, with 7 bases identical to TRBD2. The V gene end was trimmed by 10 bases and the J gene end by 0 bases; junction bases not matched to a gene: 7. Germline lookup yields CDR1 MDHEN and CDR2 SYDVKM. The CDR3 runs to 14 residues. The CDR3 reads CATSDSGSTDTQYF. The CDR3 DNA reads TGTGCCACCAGCGATAGCGGGAGCACAGATACGCAGTATTTT.

This CDR3 is CASSEVGGNTIYF. CDR3 DNA: TGTGCCAGCAGTGAAGTGGGTGGAAACACCATATATTTT. The chain recombines TRBV6-1 with TRBJ1-3; D not certain. Germline V gene data show CDR1 as MNHNS and CDR2 as SASEGT. The V gene lost 1 base and the J gene lost 3 bases, with 4 bases spanning the gap. The CDR3 has 13 residues.

This clone occurred a few times. V is TRBV19 and J is TRBJ2-7; 7 nucleotides match TRBD1. Germline loops: CDR1 LNHDA, CDR2 SQIVND (reference sequence). The CDR3 totals 14 residues. With V trimmed by 4 bases and J by 6 bases, 9 bases remained unmatched. The CDR3 nucleotides read TGTGCCAGTAGTAACCCTACAGGGGTCGGCGAGCAGTACTTC. It yields the protein CASSNPTGVGEQYF.

This sequence joins TRBV5-6 and TRBJ2-3; 8 nucleotides line up with TRBD2. The germline CDR1 and CDR2 sequences are SGHDT and YYEEEE. The CDR3 sequence is 16 residues long. J lost 0 bases, V lost 1 base, and 4 bases had no gene match. For the CDR3, the DNA is TGTGCCAGCAGCTTGAACGGACTAGCCAGCACAGATACGCAGTATTTT. Translating gives CASSLNGLASTDTQYF.

The chain couples TRBV5-1 to TRBJ2-3, with TRBD1 identical over 7 bases. Germline CDR1 is SGHRS and CDR2 is YFSETQ. The CDR3 spans 17 residues. Unmatched junction bases numbered 12, after V lost 4 bases and J lost 1 base. The CDR3 protein is CASSAPGQSLRTDTQYF. CDR3 sequence (DNA): TGCGCCAGCAGCGCGCCGGGACAGTCCCTGCGCACAGATACGCAGTATTTT.

The chain has TRBV7-9 and TRBJ1-4, with D unresolved. There are 11 residues in the CDR3. Per germline, CDR1 SEHNR and CDR2 FQNEAQ (reference sequence). V was cut by 4 bases and J by 7 bases, with 4 bases left in between. The CDR3: CASSSSEKLFF. CDR3 DNA sequence: TGTGCCAGCAGCTCGTCTGAAAAACTGTTTTTT.

This clone was seen more than once but under ten times. V usage is TRBV18 and J usage is TRBJ1-2; 7 bases are a match to TRBD1. J lost 4 bases, V lost 6 bases, and 14 bases had no gene match. CDR1 is KGHSH and CDR2 is LQKENI in the germline V gene. The length of the CDR3 is 16 residues. The CDR3 is CASSPVGTELFYGYTF. The CDR3 DNA sequence: TGTGCCAGCTCCCCGGTCGGGACAGAGCTCTTCTATGGCTACACCTTC.

The rearrangement joins TRBV7-2 to TRBJ2-1, with D possibly being TRBD2 (5 bases). In germline, CDR1 is SGHTA, CDR2 FQGNSA. V was pared by 1 base and J by 6 bases, with 16 bases between. The CDR3 totals 16 residues. DNA of the CDR3: TGTGCCAGCAGCTTAGTGGCTGGGTCGGGGTTCAATGAGCAGTTCTTC. It encodes CASSLVAGSGFNEQFF.

This clone was counted a single time. V usage is TRBV27 and J usage is TRBJ2-7; 11 bases are shared with TRBD2. The V and J ends lost 5 bases and 2 bases, in that order; junction bases with no gene match: 5. The CDR3 loop spans 15 amino acids. Germline assignment: CDR1 MNHEY and CDR2 SMNVEV (reference sequence). CDR3 protein: CASSPIAGGAYEQYF. CDR3 DNA: TGTGCCAGCAGTCCTATAGCGGGAGGGGCCTACGAGCAGTACTTC.

This clone was detected once. The gene calls are TRBV14 and TRBJ2-7, with D perhaps TRBD1 (5 bases). Deletions cut 1 base from V and 6 bases from J, with 10 bases between. The CDR3 totals 13 residues. The germline CDR1 and CDR2 sequences are SGHDN and FVKESK. In nucleotides, the CDR3 is TGTGCCAGCAGCCAAGTTTGGCAGGGCGAGCAGTACTTC. Translated, it gives CASSQVWQGEQYF.

The chain recombines TRBV9 with TRBJ2-3; D is uncertain. Between the trimmed V and J ends, which lost 3 bases and 0 bases, there was a span of 2 bases. CDR1 SGDLS and CDR2 YYNGEE come from the germline V gene. The CDR3 runs 12 residues. This chain's CDR3 is CASSGSTDTQYF. DNA for the CDR3: TGTGCCAGCAGCGGGAGCACAGATACGCAGTATTTT.

The chain combines TRBV7-3 with TRBJ1-1; D may be TRBD1 (5 bases). Looked up from germline, CDR1 is SGHTA and CDR2 is FQGTGA. The V end lost 5 bases, the J end lost 4 bases, and 11 bases lay between the germline ends. The CDR3 is 13 amino acids. CDR3: CASSPPGGTEAFF. DNA of the CDR3: TGTGCCAGCAGCCCTCCCGGGGGCACTGAAGCTTTCTTT.